This T cell receptor beta chain originates from a study of identical twins. General study points: Partly confounded zero-insertion analyses could result from invariant MAIT and iNKT cells.

This clonotype was observed many times. Antigen specificity is unknown. Carrying unique molecular identifiers, the cDNA also gained a universal primer site through template switching. TCRdb reprocessed the 5' RACE reads via MiXCR and lists one record per CDR3 protein. Of 650,000 to 750,000 distinct CDR3 sequences in the sample, 21% are singletons; the top ten hold approximately 4.5%. This same sample was also part of a study on T cells expressing NK-cell markers. That paper adds: In the group of eight sequenced donors, seven were HCMV-seropositive and one was seronegative. In four donors, dominant clonotypes made up 28.3-60.1% of CD3+CD56-NKG2C+ cells.

The origin of this receptor is a woman aged 18-29 years in good health. Material for sequencing was PBMCs.

CDR3 protein: CSARDLASGGYNEQFF. In DNA, the CDR3 is TGCAGTGCTAGAGATCTAGCTAGCGGGGGTTACAATGAGCAGTTCTTC. The chain joins TRBV20-1 to TRBJ2-1; 10 positions agree with TRBD2. The CDR3 runs to 16 residues. With 0 bases clipped from V and 4 bases from J, the junction kept 6 bases outside the gene matches. Germline lookup yields CDR1 DFQATT and CDR2 SNEGSKA (reference sequence).